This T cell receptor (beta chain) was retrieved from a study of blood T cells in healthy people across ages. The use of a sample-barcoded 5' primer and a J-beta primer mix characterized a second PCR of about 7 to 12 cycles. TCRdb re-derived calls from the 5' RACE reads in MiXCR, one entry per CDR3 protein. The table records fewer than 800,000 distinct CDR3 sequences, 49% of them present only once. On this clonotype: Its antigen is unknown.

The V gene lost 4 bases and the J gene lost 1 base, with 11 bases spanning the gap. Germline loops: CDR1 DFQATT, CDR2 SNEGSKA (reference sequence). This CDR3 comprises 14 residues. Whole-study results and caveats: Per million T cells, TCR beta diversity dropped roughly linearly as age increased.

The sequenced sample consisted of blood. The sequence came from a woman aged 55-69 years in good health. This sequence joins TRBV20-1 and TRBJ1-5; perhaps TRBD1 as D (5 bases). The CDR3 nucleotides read TGCAGTGCTAAAGGGGAGTTGAGCAATCAGCCCCAGCATTTT. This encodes CSAKGELSNQPQHF.